This T cell receptor (beta chain) was found in a study of cytotoxic CD8 clonotypes in ibrutinib-treated CLL. Study-level points and caveats: Having risen at ibrutinib response, clonality had fallen back toward baseline by progression. Sampling times differed between sustained-remission and progressing patients. At baseline, clonality was higher than in age-matched healthy donors and correlated with CD8+ counts.

The sequencing depth, 1 in 200,000 to 1 in 1 million T cells, was the target. The protocol was immunoSEQ multiplex PCR, while the TCRdb copy is restricted to in-frame clones and leaves out a portion. The sample holds 200,000 to 250,000 clones; just over 70% are singletons and the top ten take about 6.4%. The CDR3 is 15 residues long. V gave up 0 bases and J gave up 4 bases, with 13 bases separating them. CDR1 SGHTS and CDR2 YDEGEE come from the germline V gene. A word on this clone: Antigen: not known.

The sequencing used PBMCs, collected after 12 months of ibrutinib treatment. V and J are TRBV5-8 and TRBJ1-1, with D hard to call. This clonotype was obtained from a human donor with chronic lymphocytic leukemia. The CDR3, as DNA: TGTGCCAGCAGCTTGGAAGATCGGGCTACCACTGAAGCTTTCTTT. Amino acids: CASSLEDRATTEAFF.